The rows below give T cell receptor beta chains drawn from one sample of a study of T cell repertoires in cytomegalovirus infection. MiXCR was run by TCRdb on the reads, yielding one entry per CDR3 protein. The sample has roughly 640,000 distinct CDR3 sequences; approximately 25% are singletons. The sequenced sample was CD8+ T cells from PBMCs. These receptors came from a human donor in good health (CMV status not recorded). Some clones in this sample may be carry-over from other donors' samples. CDR3s include the opening cysteine and the closing phenylalanine or tryptophan. A D gene is named only where the DNA matches it firmly.

D gene,V gene,CDR3 protein
TRBD2,TRBV7-9,CASSLEAGGTSYNEQFF
NA,TRBV29-1,CSVEPRGRTEAFF
NA,TRBV12-3/TRBV12-4,CASSPGHLLSTDTQYF
NA,TRBV20-1,CSAVLVELSNEQFF
NA,TRBV2,CASSDTYEQFF
NA,TRBV7-8,CASSLVRSGANVLTF
TRBD2,TRBV6-1,CASSEIGGVYEQYF
TRBD2,TRBV7-2,CASSLDERGGLSDTQYF
NA,TRBV6-5,CASGVGGYDSQETQYF
TRBD1,TRBV12-3/TRBV12-4,CASSGTVMNTEAFF
NA,TRBV28,CASLPIMRVMKDIQYF
NA,TRBV7-4,CASSSSEGIDSPLHF
NA,TRBV6-2/TRBV6-3,CASREPRGSDEQFF
NA,TRBV15,CATSRPARGDGYGAFF
TRBD1,TRBV27,CASSRDRVGTEAFF
NA,TRBV5-4,CASSLVVGDTQYF
TRBD2,TRBV6-2/TRBV6-3,CASRGLATDTQYF
NA,TRBV20-1,CSARGLIFDEQFF
TRBD1,TRBV28,CASSDDPTGYNSPLHF
NA,TRBV19,CASSMSGTLNTEAFF
NA,TRBV28,CASSPIPPPQGLQPQHF
NA,TRBV15,CATSREGPNEKLFF
TRBD2,TRBV14,CASSQDGLAGGHSYNEQFF
NA,TRBV27,CASSLGARTEAFF
TRBD2,TRBV28,CASSLSPGGAVNEQFF
NA,TRBV2,CAISWGGTYNEQFF
NA,TRBV25-1,CASSEGLLNTGELFF
NA,TRBV27,CASSLGAISSYNEQFF
NA,TRBV28,CASSSNRANQPQHF
NA,TRBV20-1,CSVPRGYGYTF
NA,TRBV20-1,CSARDRRAGNTIYF
NA,TRBV14,CASSPPSLDFKGNEQFF
NA,TRBV9,CASSMGRDSISGANVLTF
NA,TRBV7-6,CASSLSNLGSYEQYF
TRBD1,TRBV10-3,CAISSTRPGQGVYGYTF